A single sample gave rise to the 25 T cell receptor beta chains below, sequenced in a study of early stage breast cancer tumors. Measured with immunoSEQ multiplex PCR; TCRdb has only the in-frame clones, and not every one. The table has about 72,000 clones, roughly 84% seen once. Sequenced sample: blood. These receptors were obtained from a person between 60 and 69 years old with breast cancer.

This chain uses TRBV5-6 with TRBJ1-1; 8 bases agree with TRBD1. Germline assignment: CDR1 SGHDT and CDR2 YYEEEE. This CDR3 is built from 16 residues. Unmatched junction bases numbered 8, after V lost 4 bases and J lost 0 bases. In DNA form, the CDR3 reads TGTGCCAGCAGCCCTGGGACAGGAAGAATGAACACTGAAGCTTTCTTT. This codes for CASSPGTGRMNTEAFF.

The J gene is TRBJ2-1, the V gene TRBV27; TRBD2 is a possible D gene (7 bases). Germline V gene sequence: CDR1 MNHEY, CDR2 SMNVEV (reference sequence). The CDR3 has 14 residues. Trimming removed 5 bases from V and 7 bases from J, with 15 bases in between. The CDR3 is CASSRGGVTNEQFF. CDR3 DNA sequence: TGTGCCAGCAGTAGGGGGGGAGTAACTAATGAGCAGTTCTTC.

The J gene is TRBJ2-3, the V gene TRBV5-1; 10 bases are a match to TRBD2. The CDR3 totals 16 residues. The V segment lost 0 bases and the J segment 5 bases; nucleotides outside the gene matches: 6. The germline gives CDR1 SGHRS, CDR2 YFSETQ. CDR3 region: CASSLVLAGAIDTQYF. CDR3 nucleotides: TGCGCCAGCAGCTTGGTTCTAGCGGGAGCGATAGATACGCAGTATTTT.

V is TRBV2 and J is TRBJ1-2, with a tentative D call TRBD1 (5 bases). The CDR3 length is 14 residues. Germline lookup yields CDR1 SNHLY and CDR2 FYNNEI. V was cut by 4 bases and J by 8 bases, with 17 bases left in between. CDR3 region: CASSAVGQGGGYTF. The CDR3 DNA sequence: TGTGCCAGCAGTGCCGTCGGGCAGGGTGGAGGCTACACCTTC.

This clone was seen only once. This sequence joins TRBV4-3 and TRBJ1-1; D is unclear. Trimming left V 2 bases short and J 8 bases short, with 21 bases between. CDR3 length: 16 amino acids. CDR1 LGHNA and CDR2 YSLEER come from the germline V gene. The CDR3 here is CASSQSPGQLISEAFF. The DNA of the CDR3 is TGCGCCAGCAGCCAATCCCCGGGTCAGTTGATTTCCGAAGCTTTCTTT.

The chain couples TRBV28 to TRBJ2-7, with a tentative D call TRBD1 (6 bases). This CDR3 is built from 10 residues. CDR1 is MDHEN and CDR2 is SYDVKM in the germline V gene. Trimming cost V 7 bases and J 7 bases, with 8 bases left between them. The CDR3 DNA reads TGTGCCAGCACAGGGGTGGAGCAGTACTTC. It codes for CASTGVEQYF.

This clone occurred a few times. This chain connects TRBV10-3 to TRBJ1-4; D might be TRBD1 (5 bases). The CDR3 has 12 amino acids. The germline V and J ends were trimmed by 3 bases and 8 bases, with 7 bases remaining between them. Germline-derived CDR1 and CDR2 are ENHRY and SYGVKD. The CDR3 loop reads CAISDREEKLFF. CDR3 nucleotide sequence: TGTGCCATCAGTGACAGGGAAGAAAAACTGTTTTTT.

The chain has TRBV28 and TRBJ1-5; 9 nucleotides align to TRBD1. Germline CDR1 MDHEN, CDR2 SYDVKM. Losses at the gene ends were 6 bases for V and 2 bases for J; bases not matched to a gene: 5. The CDR3 spans 15 residues. In DNA form, the CDR3 reads TGTGCCAGCAGGACGGGACAGGGAGGCAATCAGCCCCAGCATTTT. This codes for CASRTGQGGNQPQHF.

This clone was counted only a few times. The chain carries TRBV5-8 and TRBJ1-6; D is ambiguous. V lost 4 bases, J lost 0 bases, and 14 bases lay in between. This CDR3 comprises 17 residues. CDR1 is SGHTS and CDR2 is YDEGEE in the germline V gene. CDR3 loop: CASSLRGGSSYNSPLHF. The CDR3 bases are TGTGCCAGCAGCCTCCGAGGAGGTAGCTCCTATAATTCACCCCTCCACTTT. The complete variable domain, with remaining parts taken from reference TRBV5-8 and TRBJ1-6, reads EAGVTQSPTHLIKTRGQQATLRCSPISGHTSVYWYQQALGLGLQFLLWYDEGEERNRGNFPPRFSGRQFPNYSSELNVNALELEDSALYLCASSLRGGSSYNSPLHFGNGTRLTVT.

The V gene is TRBV30, the J gene TRBJ1-4; unclear D gene. The germline V gene has CDR1 GTSNPN and CDR2 SVGIG (reference sequence). V lost 2 bases, J lost 0 bases, and 13 bases lay in between. This CDR3 has 16 residues. CDR3 sequence (DNA): TGTGCCTGGAGTTACAAGTGGGCAGCAACTAATGAAAAACTGTTTTTT. It yields the protein CAWSYKWAATNEKLFF.

This rearrangement joins TRBV5-1 to TRBJ2-7; TRBD2 is a possible D gene (7 bases). Germline CDR1 reads SGHRS; CDR2 reads YFSETQ. The CDR3 loop spans 15 amino acids. V gave up 0 bases and J gave up 5 bases, with 15 bases separating them. The CDR3 spells CASSLVGGPRNEQYF. The CDR3 DNA follows: TGCGCCAGCAGCTTGGTCGGGGGGCCGAGGAACGAGCAGTACTTC.

This rearrangement joins TRBV11-2 to TRBJ2-3; 8 nucleotides match TRBD2. CDR3 length: 16 residues. Germline V gives CDR1 SGHAT, CDR2 FQNNGV. V trimming: 2 bases; J trimming: 6 bases; junction bases outside the gene matches: 10. This CDR3 reads CASSLRGGDLPDTQYF. In nucleotides, the CDR3 is TGTGCCAGCAGCTTACGGGGGGGGGACCTACCGGATACGCAGTATTTT.

In this sample, this clone turned up a few times. The rearrangement uses TRBV19 and TRBJ1-5; no firm D call. Germline V gene sequence: CDR1 LNHDA, CDR2 SQIVND (reference sequence). The CDR3 is 15 residues long. V gave up 5 bases and J gave up 2 bases, with 13 bases separating them. Here the CDR3 reads CASSPGRAGNQPQHF. DNA for the CDR3: TGTGCCAGTAGTCCTGGACGGGCGGGCAATCAGCCCCAGCATTTT.

This clone was detected a few times. The chain joins TRBV2 to TRBJ1-5; no reliable D call. The CDR3 runs to 13 residues. Germline V gene data show CDR1 as SNHLY and CDR2 as FYNNEI. Trimming shortened V by 7 bases and J by 3 bases, and 10 bases separated the two germline ends. CDR3 sequence reads: CASIESSNQPQHF. The CDR3 coding sequence is TGTGCCAGCATCGAATCGTCCAATCAGCCCCAGCATTTT.

The chain employs TRBV27 and TRBJ2-7; 11 nucleotides align to TRBD2. The germline gives CDR1 MNHEY, CDR2 SMNVEV (reference sequence). Trimming cost V 2 bases and J 9 bases; bases outside gene matches: 12. The CDR3 sequence is 16 residues long. The DNA for the CDR3 is TGTGCCAGCAGTTTAACCTCTAGCGGGAGGCCCCTCGGGCAGTACTTC. Translated, it gives CASSLTSSGRPLGQYF.

The chain recombines TRBV18 with TRBJ2-7; maybe TRBD1 (6 bases). Trimming removed 3 bases from V and 0 bases from J, with 21 bases in between. The CDR3 extends over 18 amino acids. Germline values: CDR1 KGHSH, CDR2 LQKENI. This CDR3 is CASSPGQVFTGSSYEQYF. CDR3 in DNA: TGTGCCAGCTCACCGGGCCAGGTTTTCACAGGGAGCTCCTACGAGCAGTACTTC.

This clone was seen only once. V usage is TRBV5-1 and J usage is TRBJ2-3; the D is unclear. There are 13 residues in the CDR3. Trimming stripped 4 bases from V and 10 bases from J, with 16 bases between. CDR1 and CDR2 from the germline V gene are SGHRS and YFSETQ. Here the CDR3 DNA reads TGCGCCAGCAGCACCGAGACCCCGGCCGCGCAGTATTTT. Amino acids: CASSTETPAAQYF.

This clone was seen a handful of times. J is TRBJ1-6 and V is TRBV27, with 12 bases that match TRBD1. This CDR3 has 17 residues. Germline loops: CDR1 MNHEY, CDR2 SMNVEV (reference sequence). V lost 0 bases to trimming and J lost 10 bases; unmatched junction nucleotides: 7. CDR3 sequence reads: CASSLSRDRGHRSPLHF. In DNA form, the CDR3 reads TGTGCCAGCAGTTTATCACGGGACAGGGGGCATCGGTCACCCCTCCACTTT.

The chain employs TRBV19 and TRBJ1-5; D is possibly TRBD1 (6 bases). The V gene's germline CDR1 is LNHDA and CDR2 SQIVND (reference sequence). This CDR3 is built from 14 residues. The CDR3 DNA reads TGTGCAGTAGGGTCCGGGGACATTAATCAGCCCCAGCATTTT. Translating gives CAVGSGDINQPQHF.

This clone was counted once. The V call is TRBV30, the J call TRBJ1-6; the D gene is possibly TRBD1 (6 bases). Germline assignment: CDR1 GTSNPN and CDR2 SVGIG (reference sequence). The V and J ends lost 2 bases and 7 bases respectively, with 12 bases between them. CDR3 length equals 14 residues. The CDR3 sequence: CAWSRGLENSPLHF. CDR3 nucleotides: TGTGCCTGGAGTCGGGGGCTTGAAAATTCACCCCTCCACTTT.

The chain couples TRBV18 to TRBJ1-1; D is uncertain. Germline lookup yields CDR1 KGHSH and CDR2 LQKENI. The CDR3 extends over 10 amino acids. Trimming pared 3 bases from V and 7 bases from J, leaving 3 bases between. CDR3 sequence reads: CASSPSEAFF. In DNA, the CDR3 is TGTGCCAGCTCACCGAGTGAAGCTTTCTTT.

The CDR3 DNA reads TGTGCCAGCTCACTACAACTAAATGACAATGAGCAGTTCTTC. Translated, it gives CASSLQLNDNEQFF. V is TRBV18 and J is TRBJ2-1; no clear D gene. Germline CDR1 KGHSH, CDR2 LQKENI. This CDR3 comprises 14 residues. Trimming removed 4 bases at V and 5 bases at J, with 12 bases between.

The J gene is TRBJ2-2, the V gene TRBV19; TRBD2 is a possible D gene (6 bases). Deletions cut 11 bases from V and 2 bases from J, with 18 bases between. This CDR3 spans 15 amino acids. Looked up from germline, CDR1 is LNHDA and CDR2 is SQIVND (reference sequence). The CDR3 DNA follows: TGTGCCTCCACGGCGGGGATCTCCAACACCGGGGAGCTGTTTTTT. Translation gives CASTAGISNTGELFF.

The chain links TRBV6-5 to TRBJ2-7, with TRBD1 identical over 9 bases. Germline V gene data show CDR1 as MNHEY and CDR2 as SVGAGI. V lost 6 bases and J lost 0; bases outside the gene matches: 6. CDR3 size: 15 residues. CDR3 amino acids: CASRQTGGGSYEQYF. DNA of the CDR3: TGTGCCAGCAGGCAAACAGGGGGCGGCTCCTACGAGCAGTACTTC.

V usage is TRBV4-1 and J usage is TRBJ2-7; D may be TRBD2 (7 bases). V was clipped by 0 bases and J by 0 bases, with 9 bases between them. There are 15 residues in the CDR3. CDR1 and CDR2 from the germline V gene are MGHRA and YSYEKL. As DNA, the CDR3 is TGCGCCAGCAGCCAAGATCGGGGGGCCTCCTACGAGCAGTACTTC. This encodes CASSQDRGASYEQYF.